The sequence of this T cell receptor (beta chain) was determined in a study of shared T cell receptors in the human thymus. Germline V gene data show CDR1 as GTSNPN and CDR2 as SVGIG (reference sequence). After removal of 4 bases from V and 2 bases from J, the junction contained 4 bases not matched to a gene. The CDR3 consists of 14 residues. Clones were read by immunoSEQ multiplex PCR, and TCRdb kept only the in-frame ones, dropping some. The sample carries about 730,000 clones, approximately 83% recorded once. The same data also contributed to another study, on human thymus T cells. This second study says: The source of the thymus tissue was resections taken during corrective heart surgery. Repertoires sampled from thymus and blood appeared biased in V and J gene usage. As related research reported, thymic repertoires overlapped highly among unrelated individuals.

Source material: thymocytes. The rearrangement uses TRBV30 and TRBJ2-3, with 9 bases matching TRBD1. This TCR came from a girl under two years old with a congenital heart defect. CDR3 region: CAWNGTGLTDTQYF. The CDR3 nucleotides are TGTGCCTGGAACGGGACAGGGCTCACAGATACGCAGTATTTT.